The rows below give T cell receptor beta chains drawn from one sample of a study of blood T cell repertoires in COVID-19. This table comes from immunoSEQ multiplex PCR, and its TCRdb copy is limited to in-frame clones, with some not included. The data show around 95,000 clones, about nine tenths seen once. The sequencing sample was made of peripheral blood. The receptor set was obtained from a man aged 50-60 years with active COVID-19. The CDR3 runs from the conserved cysteine through the conserved F or W. D genes are given only for firm matches. Clone size is stated in some rows and not others, as once, few, many or a class when expanded.

. | TRBJ2-2 | . | TRBV25-1 | CASTVNPNTGELFF | TGTGCCAGCACGGTTAACCCCAACACCGGGGAGCTGTTTTTT
once | TRBJ2-2 | TRBD2 | TRBV9 | CASSGRLSGGNIGELFF | TGTGCCAGCAGCGGCCGCCTTAGCGGGGGGAATATCGGGGAGCTGTTTTTT
. | TRBJ2-3 | . | TRBV5-1 | CASSLERKATDTQYF | TGCGCCAGCAGCTTGGAGCGGAAAGCCACAGATACGCAGTATTTT
. | TRBJ2-1 | . | TRBV7-8 | CASSRSGQPYNEQFF | TGTGCCAGCAGCCGATCCGGACAGCCCTACAATGAGCAGTTCTTC
once | TRBJ1-1 | . | TRBV2 | CASSVSGFATEAFF | TGTGCCAGCAGTGTTTCGGGGTTCGCGACTGAAGCTTTCTTT
few | TRBJ1-2 | . | TRBV6-1 | CASSDTNYGYTF | TGTGCCAGCAGTGACACTAACTATGGCTACACCTTC
. | TRBJ2-5 | TRBD2 | TRBV5-1 | CASSLAPGAGDRETQYF | TGCGCCAGCAGCTTGGCCCCCGGAGCGGGGGATAGGGAGACCCAGTACTTC
once | TRBJ1-4 | . | TRBV19 | CASSIATSGATNEKLFF | TGTGCCAGTAGTATTGCCACTTCGGGGGCAACTAATGAAAAACTGTTTTTT
. | TRBJ1-6 | . | TRBV27 | CASSRYNSPLHF | TGTGCCAGCAGTCGCTATAATTCACCCCTCCACTTT
. | TRBJ2-2 | . | TRBV3-1/TRBV3-2 | CASSQVPGVAHGELFF | TGTGCCAGCAGCCAAGTCCCCGGGGTGGCCCACGGGGAGCTGTTTTTT
. | TRBJ2-3 | TRBD2 | TRBV30 | CAWSSIRTSGRAPDTQYF | TGTGCCTGGAGTTCAATTAGGACTAGCGGGAGGGCCCCAGATACGCAGTATTTT
. | TRBJ2-7 | TRBD1 | TRBV5-5 | CASSAGGNSYEQYF | TGTGCCAGCAGCGCAGGGGGTAACTCCTACGAGCAGTACTTC
. | TRBJ1-2 | TRBD1 | TRBV19 | CASSIETGSSYGYTF | TGTGCCAGTAGTATAGAGACAGGGTCGAGCTATGGCTACACCTTC
once | TRBJ1-5 | TRBD1 | TRBV19 | CATTLDREGGQPQHF | TGTGCCACTACTCTCGACAGGGAAGGAGGTCAGCCCCAGCATTTT
. | TRBJ1-5 | TRBD1 | TRBV6-1 | CASSGQGAYSNQPQHF | TGTGCCAGCAGTGGACAGGGGGCTTACAGCAATCAGCCCCAGCATTTT
. | TRBJ1-2 | . | TRBV7-2 | CASSPSGGYGYTF | TGTGCCAGCAGCCCGAGCGGGGGGTATGGCTACACCTTC
. | TRBJ2-3 | TRBD2 | TRBV5-8 | CASSPYILAGGFSTDTQYF | TGTGCCAGCAGCCCCTACATACTAGCGGGAGGCTTCAGCACAGATACGCAGTATTTT
. | TRBJ2-3 | TRBD1 | TRBV5-8 | CASSSQGATDTQYF | TGTGCCAGCAGCTCTCAGGGGGCAACAGATACGCAGTATTTT
. | TRBJ2-3 | . | TRBV7-3 | CASSLRGLRGTDTQYF | TGTGCCAGCAGCCTACGGGGACTGAGAGGCACAGATACGCAGTATTTT
. | TRBJ1-4 | TRBD1 | TRBV9 | CASSEQGGNEKLFF | TGTGCCAGCAGCGAACAGGGGGGGAATGAAAAACTGTTTTTT
few | TRBJ2-1 | . | TRBV7-9 | CASSLVAAYNEQFF | TGTGCCAGCAGCTTAGTTGCAGCCTACAATGAGCAGTTCTTC
. | TRBJ1-2 | TRBD1 | TRBV2 | CASSYRPGQGYGYTF | TGTGCCAGCAGTTACCGACCGGGACAGGGCTATGGCTACACCTTC
. | TRBJ1-5 | . | TRBV15 | CATSRDWAASYSNQPQHF | TGTGCCACCAGCAGAGATTGGGCGGCTAGCTATAGCAATCAGCCCCAGCATTTT
. | TRBJ1-2 | TRBD1 | TRBV5-1 | CASSLTGGNGYTF | TGCGCCAGCAGCTTGACAGGGGGCAATGGCTACACCTTC
. | TRBJ2-5 | . | TRBV7-6 | CASSLGPSGSGTQYF | TGTGCCAGCAGCTTAGGTCCCAGCGGGTCGGGGACCCAGTACTTC
. | TRBJ1-2 | . | TRBV18 | CASSPLELEGRSAGYGYTF | TGTGCCAGCTCACCACTGGAGCTTGAAGGTCGGTCGGCTGGATATGGCTACACCTTC
. | TRBJ1-1 | . | TRBV7-2 | CASSLGGGSTEAFF | TGTGCCAGCAGCTTAGGCGGGGGCTCCACTGAAGCTTTCTTT
. | TRBJ1-2 | . | TRBV29-1 | CSVPQGNYGYTF | TGCAGCGTTCCCCAGGGTAACTATGGCTACACCTTC
. | TRBJ1-2 | TRBD1 | TRBV4-1 | CASSQDPGQIYGYTF | TGCGCCAGCAGCCAAGATCCGGGACAGATCTATGGCTACACCTTC
. | TRBJ2-3 | TRBD2 | TRBV9 | CASTVAGGTDTQYF | TGTGCCAGCACAGTGGCGGGGGGAACAGATACGCAGTATTTT
few | TRBJ1-1 | . | TRBV19 | CASSIGAGKRMAFF | TGTGCCAGTAGTATAGGGGCAGGGAAGAGGATGGCTTTCTTT
. | TRBJ2-3 | . | TRBV7-9 | CASSLHTDTQYF | TGTGCCAGCAGCTTACACACAGATACGCAGTATTTT
. | TRBJ2-7 | . | TRBV3-1/TRBV3-2 | CASSPRGSGEQYF | TGTGCCAGCAGCCCTAGGGGTAGCGGAGAGCAGTACTTC
. | TRBJ2-5 | TRBD2 | TRBV4-1 | CASSQSGTSVETQYF | TGCGCCAGCAGCCAGTCCGGGACTAGTGTAGAGACCCAGTACTTC
. | TRBJ2-3 | TRBD2 | TRBV11-3 | CASSLALAGGFSDTQYF | TGTGCCAGCAGCTTAGCCCTAGCGGGAGGTTTCTCAGATACGCAGTATTTT
. | TRBJ1-2 | . | TRBV3-1/TRBV3-2 | CASSQGTENYGYTF | TGTGCCAGCAGCCAAGGGACAGAAAACTATGGCTACACCTTC
once | TRBJ1-1 | . | TRBV6-5 | CASSYARGGTEAFF | TGTGCCAGCAGTTATGCCAGGGGCGGAACTGAAGCTTTCTTT
. | TRBJ2-2 | TRBD2 | TRBV3-1/TRBV3-2 | CASGRGLVLGGELFF | TGTGCCAGCGGCCGGGGACTAGTTTTAGGCGGGGAGCTGTTTTTT
. | TRBJ2-3 | TRBD2 | TRBV5-1 | CASSLFAAGGSTDTQYF | TGCGCCAGCAGCTTGTTTGCAGCGGGGGGAAGCACAGATACGCAGTATTTT
once | TRBJ2-2 | . | TRBV5-1 | CASSPTGGRGGELFF | TGCGCCAGCAGCCCCACGGGGGGCAGGGGCGGGGAGCTGTTTTTT
. | TRBJ2-3 | TRBD1 | TRBV24-1 | CATSEGGQGLRYTQYF | TGTGCCACCAGTGAGGGGGGACAGGGACTTCGATATACGCAGTATTTT
. | TRBJ1-2 | TRBD1 | TRBV5-1 | CASSLTGGVRGYTF | TGCGCCAGCAGCCTGACAGGGGGCGTAAGAGGCTACACCTTC